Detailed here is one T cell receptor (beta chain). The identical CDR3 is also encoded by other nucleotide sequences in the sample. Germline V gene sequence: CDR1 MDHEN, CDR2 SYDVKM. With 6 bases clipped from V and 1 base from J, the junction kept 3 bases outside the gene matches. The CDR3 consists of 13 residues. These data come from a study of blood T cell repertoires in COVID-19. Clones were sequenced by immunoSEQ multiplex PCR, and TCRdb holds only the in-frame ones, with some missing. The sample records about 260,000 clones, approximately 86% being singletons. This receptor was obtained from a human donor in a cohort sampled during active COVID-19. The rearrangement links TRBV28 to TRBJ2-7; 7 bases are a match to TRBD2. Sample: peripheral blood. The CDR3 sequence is CASRGSGSYEQYF. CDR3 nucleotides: TGTGCCAGCAGGGGTAGCGGGTCCTACGAGCAGTACTTC.